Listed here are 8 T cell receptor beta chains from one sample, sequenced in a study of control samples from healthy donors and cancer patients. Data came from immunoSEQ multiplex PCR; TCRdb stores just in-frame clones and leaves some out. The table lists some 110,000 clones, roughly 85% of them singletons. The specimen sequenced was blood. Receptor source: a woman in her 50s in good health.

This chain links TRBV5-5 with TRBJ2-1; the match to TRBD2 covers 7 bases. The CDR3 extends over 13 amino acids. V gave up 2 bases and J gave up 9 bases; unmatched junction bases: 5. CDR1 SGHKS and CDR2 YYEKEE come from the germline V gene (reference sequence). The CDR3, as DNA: TGTGCCAGCAGCTTTGCTAGCGGCAGTGAGCAGTTCTTC. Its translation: CASSFASGSEQFF.

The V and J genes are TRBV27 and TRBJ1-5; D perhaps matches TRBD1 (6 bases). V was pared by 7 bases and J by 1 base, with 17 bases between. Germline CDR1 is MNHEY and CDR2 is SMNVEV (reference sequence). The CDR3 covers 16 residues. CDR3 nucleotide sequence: TGTGCCAGCAAACCCGGGGGCAGAACGAGCAATCAGCCCCAGCATTTT. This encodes CASKPGGRTSNQPQHF.

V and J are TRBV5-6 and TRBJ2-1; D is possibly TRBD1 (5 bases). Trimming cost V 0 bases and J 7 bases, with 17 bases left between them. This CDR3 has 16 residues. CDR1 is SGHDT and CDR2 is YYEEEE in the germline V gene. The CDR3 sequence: CASSLGLPGSVNEQFF. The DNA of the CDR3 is TGTGCCAGCAGCTTGGGCCTGCCAGGGTCGGTGAATGAGCAGTTCTTC. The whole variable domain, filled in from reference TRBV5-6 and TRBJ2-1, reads DAGVTQSPTHLIKTRGQQVTLRCSPKSGHDTVSWYQQALGQGPQFIFQYYEEEERQRGNFPDRFSGHQFPNYSSELNVNALLLGDSALYLCASSLGLPGSVNEQFFGPGTRLTVL.

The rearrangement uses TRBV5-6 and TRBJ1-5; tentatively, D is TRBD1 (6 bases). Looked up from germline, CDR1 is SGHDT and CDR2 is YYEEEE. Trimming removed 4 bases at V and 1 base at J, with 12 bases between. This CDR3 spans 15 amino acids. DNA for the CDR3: TGTGCCAGCAGCCCTTGGGGGCAGAGCAATCAGCCCCAGCATTTT. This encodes CASSPWGQSNQPQHF.

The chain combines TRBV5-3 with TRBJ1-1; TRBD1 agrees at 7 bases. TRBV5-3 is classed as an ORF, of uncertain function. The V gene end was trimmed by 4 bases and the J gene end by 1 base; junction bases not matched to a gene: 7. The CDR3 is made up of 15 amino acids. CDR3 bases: TGTGCCAGAAGCACCGAGGACAGGAAGAACACTGAAGCTTTCTTT. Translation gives CARSTEDRKNTEAFF.

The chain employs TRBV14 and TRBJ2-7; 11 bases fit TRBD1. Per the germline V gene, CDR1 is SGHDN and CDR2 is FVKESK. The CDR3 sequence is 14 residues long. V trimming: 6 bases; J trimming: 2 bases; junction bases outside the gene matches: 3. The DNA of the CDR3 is TGTGCCAGCAGGGGACAGGGGGGGGCCTACGAGCAGTACTTC. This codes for CASRGQGGAYEQYF.

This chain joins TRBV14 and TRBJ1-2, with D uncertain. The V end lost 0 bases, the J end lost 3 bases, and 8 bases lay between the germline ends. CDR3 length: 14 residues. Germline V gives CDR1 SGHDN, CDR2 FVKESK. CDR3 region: CASSQESAYYGYTF. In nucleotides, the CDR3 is TGTGCCAGCAGCCAAGAATCGGCTTACTATGGCTACACCTTC.

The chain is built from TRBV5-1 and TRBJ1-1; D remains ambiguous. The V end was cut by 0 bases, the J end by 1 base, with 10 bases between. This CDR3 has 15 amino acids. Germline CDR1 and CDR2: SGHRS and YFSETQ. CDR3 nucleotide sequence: TGCGCCAGCAGCTTGGCCCTTGCACGGAACACTGAAGCTTTCTTT. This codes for CASSLALARNTEAFF.